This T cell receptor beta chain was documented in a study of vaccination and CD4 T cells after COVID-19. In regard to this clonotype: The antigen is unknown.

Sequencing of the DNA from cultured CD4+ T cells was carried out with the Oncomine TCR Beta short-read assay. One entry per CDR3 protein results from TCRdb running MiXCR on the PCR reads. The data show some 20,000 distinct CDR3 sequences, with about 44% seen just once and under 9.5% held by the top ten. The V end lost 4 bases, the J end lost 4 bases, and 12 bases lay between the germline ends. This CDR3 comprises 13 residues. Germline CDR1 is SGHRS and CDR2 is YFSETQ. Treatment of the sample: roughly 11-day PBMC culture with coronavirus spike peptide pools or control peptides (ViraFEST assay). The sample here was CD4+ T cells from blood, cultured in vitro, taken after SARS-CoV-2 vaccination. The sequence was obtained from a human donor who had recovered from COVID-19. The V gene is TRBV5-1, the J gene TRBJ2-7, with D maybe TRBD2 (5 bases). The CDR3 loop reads CASSEVSGYEQYF. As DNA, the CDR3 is TGCGCCAGCAGCGAGGTGTCGGGGTACGAGCAGTACTTC.